One sample yielded the 9 T cell receptor beta chains listed below, sequenced in a study of blood T cell repertoires in COVID-19. Libraries were prepared by immunoSEQ multiplex PCR; TCRdb keeps only in-frame clonotypes and omits some of them. The repertoire holds 63,000 or so clones, with roughly nine tenths as singletons. The sample consisted of peripheral blood. These TCRs come from a man in his 60s with acute or convalescent COVID-19.

The genes are TRBV5-8 and TRBJ2-1; tentatively, D is TRBD1 (5 bases). Germline assignment: CDR1 SGHTS and CDR2 YDEGEE. The CDR3 is made up of 13 amino acids. The V end lost 4 bases, the J end lost 3 bases, and 8 bases lay between the germline ends. CDR3 coding DNA: TGTGCCAGCAGCATCGACAGCTACAATGAGCAGTTCTTC. It yields the protein CASSIDSYNEQFF.

The chain employs TRBV15 and TRBJ1-1; no reliable D call. The germline V and J ends were trimmed by 3 bases and 3 bases, with 23 bases remaining between them. The CDR3 extends over 18 amino acids. Germline loops: CDR1 LNHNV, CDR2 YYDKDF (reference sequence). In DNA form, the CDR3 reads TGTGCCACCAGCAGGGAACGAGTAGGGAGCCCCCACGACACTGAAGCTTTCTTT. It encodes CATSRERVGSPHDTEAFF.

The gene calls are TRBV7-2 and TRBJ2-1; D is undetermined. V gave up 1 base and J gave up 2 bases, with 6 bases separating them. This CDR3 spans 14 amino acids. Germline loops: CDR1 SGHTA, CDR2 FQGNSA. The CDR3 protein is CASSLGATYNEQFF. CDR3 sequence (DNA): TGTGCCAGCAGCTTAGGGGCAACCTACAATGAGCAGTTCTTC.

The CDR3 nucleotides are TGTGCCAGCACCGAAGGACAGAATCAGCCCCAGCATTTT. Residues: CASTEGQNQPQHF. The V and J genes are TRBV2 and TRBJ1-5, with D tentatively TRBD1 (6 bases). The germline V gene encodes CDR1 SNHLY and CDR2 FYNNEI. The CDR3 has 13 residues. Between the trimmed V and J ends, which lost 7 bases and 4 bases, there was a span of 11 bases.

The CDR3 loop reads CASATGANVLTF. CDR3 nucleotide sequence: TGTGCCAGCGCAACAGGGGCCAACGTCCTGACTTTC. V and J are TRBV5-8 and TRBJ2-6; D gene ambiguous. CDR3 length: 12 amino acids. CDR1 SGHTS and CDR2 YDEGEE come from the germline V gene. V dropped 7 bases and J dropped 4 bases, with 6 bases sitting between them. The full variable domain, its missing parts supplied by reference TRBV5-8 and TRBJ2-6, is EAGVTQSPTHLIKTRGQQATLRCSPISGHTSVYWYQQALGLGLQFLLWYDEGEERNRGNFPPRFSGRQFPNYSSELNVNALELEDSALYLCASATGANVLTFGAGSRLTVL.

The V gene is TRBV12-5, the J gene TRBJ1-5; TRBD1 might be the D (6 bases). This CDR3 is 14 amino acids long. Trimming left V 7 bases short and J 3 bases short, with 13 bases between. The germline V gene encodes CDR1 LGHNT and CDR2 FRNRAP. The CDR3 DNA is TGTGCTAGTGTTCCGGACAGCAACAATCAGCCCCAGCATTTT. Amino acids: CASVPDSNNQPQHF.

The V and J genes are TRBV5-6 and TRBJ1-1; D is uncertain. This CDR3 comprises 14 residues. In germline, CDR1 is SGHDT, CDR2 YYEEEE. V was shortened by 4 bases and J by 0 bases, with 10 bases between the two germline ends. The CDR3 spells CASSLLDMNTEAFF. The CDR3 DNA follows: TGTGCCAGCAGCCTACTAGACATGAACACTGAAGCTTTCTTT.

Worth noting for this clone: At one of its ends the junction is not consistent with the germline gene, which may arise from a read error. This sequence joins TRBV5-1 and TRBJ1-2, with 7 positions matching TRBD1. Germline CDR1 and CDR2: SGHRS and YFSETQ. The CDR3 length is 12 residues. The CDR3 is CASSLGIGDRVF. CDR3 DNA: TGCGCCAGCAGCTTGGGTATCGGGGACAGAGTCTTC.

V is TRBV19 and J is TRBJ1-5; D possibly corresponds to TRBD1 (5 bases). CDR3 length: 16 residues. Germline CDR1 and CDR2: LNHDA and SQIVND (reference sequence). Trimming took off 3 bases at V and 2 bases at J, with 14 bases between the two ends. The CDR3 coding sequence is TGTGCCAGTAGTATCAATAAGGGACTTGGCAATCAGCCCCAGCATTTT. Its protein product is CASSINKGLGNQPQHF.